This T cell receptor (beta chain) was sequenced for a study of technical replicates of blood from several donors. Sequencing used immunoSEQ multiplex PCR; TCRdb keeps in-frame clones, though not all of them. This sample carries around 72,000 clones, approximately 91% of them seen once, and the ten largest clones take 4.7%. Input material: PBMCs. The source of this sequence is a human donor in good health. Some clones in this sample may be carry-over from other donors' samples.

Written as DNA, the CDR3 is TGTGCCAGTAGTATAGAACCGGTCGGGGTCAGGACTGAAGCTTTCTTT. Translation gives CASSIEPVGVRTEAFF. The V gene is TRBV19, the J gene TRBJ1-1, with unresolved D. Trimming took 0 bases from V and 5 from J, leaving 16 bases between them. Germline V CDR1 and CDR2: LNHDA, SQIVND (reference sequence). This CDR3 is built from 16 residues.